These T cell receptor beta chains were read from a single sample in a study of blood T cell repertoires in COVID-19. The data were produced by immunoSEQ multiplex PCR, yet TCRdb's version contains in-frame clones alone and is incomplete. The sample has a few hundred thousand clones; about four fifths are singletons. Sequenced sample: peripheral blood. These TCRs come from a woman between 18 and 30 years old with acute or convalescent COVID-19. The CDR3 runs from the conserved cysteine through the conserved F or W. D genes are given only for firm matches. Only some rows state a clone size, as once, few, many or a class for expanded clones.

clone_size d_call j_call v_call cdr3_nt cdr3_aa
- - TRBJ2-2 TRBV6-5 TGTGCCAGCACCCCAGACAGGTCGAGGACCGGGGAGCTGTTTTTT CASTPDRSRTGELFF
- TRBD1 TRBJ2-7 TRBV5-6 TGTGCCAGCAGCCTCCGGTGGGGGACAGGGTTCCCTCGGGGCTACGAGCAGTACTTC CASSLRWGTGFPRGYEQYF
- - TRBJ2-1 TRBV4-3 TGCGCCAGCAGCCAAGATATGGGGCTAGAATCCTACAATGAGCAGTTCTTC CASSQDMGLESYNEQFF
- TRBD1 TRBJ1-1 TRBV4-3 TGCGCCAGCAGCCCCGAATCCGGGACAGGGGGCAAGTTCACTGAAGCTTTCTTT CASSPESGTGGKFTEAFF
few - TRBJ1-1 TRBV27 TGTGCCAGCAGTCTAAGGACTGCAGGAACTGAAGCTTTCTTT CASSLRTAGTEAFF
- TRBD2 TRBJ2-7 TRBV29-1 TGCAGCGTTGAAGATAGGAACGGGGAGGGTCGTTCTTACGAGCAGTACTTC CSVEDRNGEGRSYEQYF
- - TRBJ2-4 TRBV6-4 TGTGCCAGCAGGGCGGGACAGAAGAAAAACATTCAGTACTTC CASRAGQKKNIQYF
once - TRBJ1-2 TRBV4-3 TGCGCCAGCAGCCAAGAAAGCGCAGGGGCTGGGTATGGCTACACCTTC CASSQESAGAGYGYTF
once - TRBJ1-2 TRBV12-3/TRBV12-4 TGTGCCAGCAGTTTAAGTTGGGGGGACGGCTACACCTTC CASSLSWGDGYTF
- - TRBJ1-1 TRBV27 TGTGCCAGCAGTACTCAGGGGAACACTGAAGCTTTCTTT CASSTQGNTEAFF
- - TRBJ1-2 TRBV20-1 TGCAGTTCCAGGGTTAGCTATGGCTACACCTTC CSSRVSYGYTF
- - TRBJ2-1 TRBV6-5 TGTGCCAGCAGCCCGTACGCTAGTGTCTATGAGCAGTTCTTC CASSPYASVYEQFF
- - TRBJ1-5 TRBV19 TGTGCCAGTACTGCAGGGCGGTCGTCCTATAGCAATCAGCCCCAGCATTTT CASTAGRSSYSNQPQHF
- TRBD1 TRBJ2-1 TRBV6-5 TGTGCCAGCAGCCCCGACAGGGGGCGGTACGTTGAGCAGTTCTTC CASSPDRGRYVEQFF
- - TRBJ2-3 TRBV7-3 TGTGCCAGCAGCTTAGTGGGCGGGAGCACAGATACGCAGTATTTT CASSLVGGSTDTQYF
- TRBD1 TRBJ2-5 TRBV3-1/TRBV3-2 TGTGCCAGCAGCCAGGCCGGGACAGGGGGAGAGACCCAGTACTTC CASSQAGTGGETQYF
- - TRBJ2-1 TRBV19 TGTGCCAGTAGTTTTGTGGGAGCTGCTTACAATGAGCAGTTCTTC CASSFVGAAYNEQFF
- - TRBJ1-1 TRBV28 TGTGCCAGCAGTTTCTTACCGGTTTACACTGAAGCTTTCTTT CASSFLPVYTEAFF
- TRBD2 TRBJ2-2 TRBV3-1/TRBV3-2 TGTGCCAGCAGCCAAGCTGGTAGCGGGGCCGGGGAGCTGTTTTTT CASSQAGSGAGELFF
once TRBD2 TRBJ2-1 TRBV30 TGTGCCTGGAGTGGCGGGAGGGAATACAATGAGCAGTTCTTC CAWSGGREYNEQFF
- - TRBJ1-3 TRBV30 TGTGCCTGGACTCTGGGGGGGGGCTCTGGAAACACCATATATTTT CAWTLGGGSGNTIYF
- TRBD2 TRBJ2-3 TRBV19 TGTGCCAGTAGTATAGGGCTACTAGCGGGGTTCACAGATACGCAGTATTTT CASSIGLLAGFTDTQYF
once - TRBJ2-7 TRBV6-2/TRBV6-3 TGTGCCAGCAGTACGGACAGTCCTTACGAGCAGTACTTC CASSTDSPYEQYF
- - TRBJ2-2 TRBV18 TGTGCCAGCTCACCAGGCCAGGGGTACACCGGGGAGCTGTTTTTT CASSPGQGYTGELFF
- TRBD2 TRBJ2-1 TRBV27 TGTGCCAGCAGATTAGGGACTAGCGGGGGGAGGAATGAGCAGTTCTTC CASRLGTSGGRNEQFF
- - TRBJ2-7 TRBV9 TGTGCCAGTTCCCCTTTGGGGAGCTCCTACGAGCAGTACTTC CASSPLGSSYEQYF
- TRBD1 TRBJ2-7 TRBV30 TGTGCCTGGAGACGACCCGGGACAGGGTCCTACGAGCAGTACTTC CAWRRPGTGSYEQYF
- - TRBJ2-4 TRBV11-2 TGTGCCAGCAGCGCGGGGGCCGCCAAAAACATTCAGTACTTC CASSAGAAKNIQYF
- TRBD1 TRBJ1-6 TRBV28 TGTGCCAGCAGCGGCGGGACAGGGGGCGCTGGGACACCCCTCCACTTT CASSGGTGGAGTPLHF
- - TRBJ2-3 TRBV27 TGTGCCAGCAGTTTTTTGAGTACGCAGTATTTT CASSFLSTQYF
- TRBD2 TRBJ2-1 TRBV7-8 TGTGCCAGCGCGAGTCGCCTAGCGGGACTGTATGAGCAGTTCTTC CASASRLAGLYEQFF
- - TRBJ1-2 TRBV2 TGTGCCAGCATCTTGGGCCAGCTCTATGGCTACACCTTC CASILGQLYGYTF
few TRBD1 TRBJ2-5 TRBV24-1 TGTGCCACCAGTGACCACTTAGGGACAGACATCCAAGAGACCCAGTACTTC CATSDHLGTDIQETQYF
few - TRBJ2-7 TRBV20-1 TGCAGTGCTAGCAGGGAGGTACAGTACTTC CSASREVQYF
- - TRBJ2-7 TRBV14 TGTGCCAGCAGCGGGACCAGGGGCTCCCACGAGCAGTACTTC CASSGTRGSHEQYF
once TRBD1 TRBJ1-5 TRBV28 TGTGCCAGCAGAAACAAAAGGGCAGGGGGGCACAATCAGCCCCAGCATTTT CASRNKRAGGHNQPQHF
- TRBD2 TRBJ2-1 TRBV7-9 TGTGCCAGCAGCCCCGGGACTAGCGGGAGTTTCCACAATGAGCAGTTCTTC CASSPGTSGSFHNEQFF
- - TRBJ2-2 TRBV4-3 TGCGCCAGCAGCCCAGTTGGTGGTAACACCGGGGAGCTGTTTTTT CASSPVGGNTGELFF
- - TRBJ1-5 TRBV27 TGTGCCAGCAGTTTATCAAGTCGGCAGCCCCAGCATTTT CASSLSSRQPQHF
- - TRBJ2-3 TRBV6-2/TRBV6-3 TGTGCCAGCAGTTACTCTCAGAGCACAGATACGCAGTATTTT CASSYSQSTDTQYF
- TRBD2 TRBJ2-7 TRBV7-9 TGTGCCAGCAGACCGACCGGGACTAGCTCCTACGAGCAGTACTTC CASRPTGTSSYEQYF
- TRBD1 TRBJ2-7 TRBV10-3 TGTGCCATCAGGGCGGGACAGGGGGACGAGCAGTACTTC CAIRAGQGDEQYF
- - TRBJ2-7 TRBV10-1 TGCGCCTGGTTTGGCGGGGACCTACCCTACGAGCAGTACTTC CAWFGGDLPYEQYF
- TRBD2 TRBJ2-3 TRBV19 TGTGCCAGTAGTAGGACTAGCGGGACTAGCACAGATACGCAGTATTTT CASSRTSGTSTDTQYF
- - TRBJ2-1 TRBV6-2/TRBV6-3 TGTGCCAGCAGTTACCACCCCCATAGCGGCAATAGCTCCTACAATGAGCAGTTCTTC CASSYHPHSGNSSYNEQFF
- - TRBJ2-1 TRBV6-4 TGTGCCAGCAGTGATTCAGGGAATGAGCAGTTCTTC CASSDSGNEQFF
- TRBD1 TRBJ2-1 TRBV25-1 TGTGCCAGCAGTGAATGGGGGACAGCAGATTACAATGAGCAGTTCTTC CASSEWGTADYNEQFF
- - TRBJ2-7 TRBV3-1/TRBV3-2 TGTGCCAGCAGCTTTAGGACTGGCCCGGAGGAGCAGTACTTC CASSFRTGPEEQYF
- TRBD1 TRBJ2-2 TRBV2 TGTGCCAGCAGTCCCCGGGACAGCAAAGTGCTAAAGAACACCGGGGAGCTGTTTTTT CASSPRDSKVLKNTGELFF
- - TRBJ2-1 TRBV27 TGTGCCAGCAGTTTACCCCGGGGGCGGGAGTTCGATGAGCAGTTCTTC CASSLPRGREFDEQFF
- TRBD1 TRBJ2-2 TRBV28 TGTGCCAGCAGTAGTCCCGGGACAGGGAACACCGGGGAGCTGTTTTTT CASSSPGTGNTGELFF